This TCR beta chain was sequenced in a study of response to subunit inactivated influenza vaccine. One entry per CDR3 protein results from TCRdb running MiXCR on the RT-PCR reads. The sample contains 150,000 to 200,000 distinct CDR3 sequences, about 12% of which appear only once. This clonotype appeared a few times. Germline V gives CDR1 SEHNR, CDR2 FQNEAQ (reference sequence). The J segment lost 1 base and the V segment lost 10 bases, leaving 10 bases of the junction unmatched. The CDR3 is 15 amino acids. The same sample was also used in a study of T cells expressing NK-cell markers. That source reports: The authors made TCR beta cDNA libraries by 5'RACE template switching. This switching added a universal primer site and UMIs. Investigators obtained TCR beta repertoires from sorted CD3+CD56+NKG2C+, CD3+CD56+NKG2C- and CD3+CD56-NKG2C+ T cells. One of eight sequenced donors was HCMV-seronegative; the other seven were seropositive. Among four donors, these clonotypes also ranked first in the CD3+CD56-NKG2C+ fraction. There remained a lack of clarity about HCMV specificity of expanded NKG2C+ T cell clones.

The input for sequencing was CD8+ T cells sorted from PBMCs, taken 12 days after vaccination. This rearrangement joins TRBV7-9 to TRBJ1-3; TRBD1 matches 7 bases. The source is a man over 45 who received an inactivated influenza vaccine. The CDR3 loop is CATTGTRYSGNTIYF. The CDR3 region has the DNA TGTGCCACGACAGGGACCCGATATTCTGGAAACACCATATATTTT.